One T cell receptor beta chain is described in this entry. As yet, its antigen is unknown. This sample is part of a study of cytomegalovirus exposure and HLA in healthy donors. Findings and limits, study-wide: The authors later linked a missense DCLRE1C variant to TCR beta V- and J-gene trimming.

60 Vbeta and 13 Jbeta primers were used in PCR. This table comes from immunoSEQ multiplex PCR, and its TCRdb copy is limited to in-frame clones, with some not included. This table holds about 170,000 clones, 70% to 90% found once. The CDR3 extends over 15 amino acids. Looked up from germline, CDR1 is MNHNS and CDR2 is SASEGT. V lost 2 bases and J 0 bases, leaving 11 bases between the germline ends. This rearrangement joins TRBV6-1 to TRBJ2-7, with D possibly matching TRBD2 (6 bases). The TCR originated in a young man in good health and CMV-seropositive. Sequenced input: PBMCs. The CDR3 reads CASSEWDSSSYEQYF. DNA of the CDR3: TGTGCCAGCAGTGAATGGGACTCCAGCTCCTACGAGCAGTACTTC.